The subject of this entry is one TCR beta chain. The sample comes from a study of control samples from healthy donors and cancer patients. Looked up from germline, CDR1 is SGHDT and CDR2 is YYEEEE. CDR3 size: 14 residues. Trimming left V 2 bases short and J 1 base short, with 9 bases between. Method: immunoSEQ multiplex PCR; TCRdb's copy keeps in-frame clones and lacks some. The sample consists of about 35,000 clones, more than 85% of them appearing once. The chain is built from TRBV5-6 and TRBJ1-1, with D hard to call. This receptor was taken from a woman aged 40 to 50 with lung cancer. Material for sequencing was PBMCs. The CDR3 sequence is CASSFAHSNTEAFF. The CDR3 DNA reads as TGTGCCAGCAGCTTTGCCCACTCGAACACTGAAGCTTTCTTT.